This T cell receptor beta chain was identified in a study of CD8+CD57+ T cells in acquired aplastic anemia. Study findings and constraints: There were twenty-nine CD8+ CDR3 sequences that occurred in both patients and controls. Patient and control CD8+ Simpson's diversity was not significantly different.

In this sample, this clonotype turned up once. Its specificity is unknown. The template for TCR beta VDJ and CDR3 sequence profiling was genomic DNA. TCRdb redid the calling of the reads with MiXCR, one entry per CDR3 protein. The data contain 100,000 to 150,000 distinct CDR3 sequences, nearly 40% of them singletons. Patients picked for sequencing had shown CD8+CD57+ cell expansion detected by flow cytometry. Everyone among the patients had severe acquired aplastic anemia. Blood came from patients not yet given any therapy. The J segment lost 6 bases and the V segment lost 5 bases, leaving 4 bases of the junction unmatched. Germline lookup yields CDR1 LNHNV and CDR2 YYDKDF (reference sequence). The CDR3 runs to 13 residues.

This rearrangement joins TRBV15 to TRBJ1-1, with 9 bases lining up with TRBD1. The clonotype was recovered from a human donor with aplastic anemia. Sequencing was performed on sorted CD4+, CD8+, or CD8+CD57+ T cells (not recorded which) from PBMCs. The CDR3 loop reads CATSGQGKAEAFF. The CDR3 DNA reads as TGTGCCACCAGCGGACAGGGGAAGGCTGAAGCTTTCTTT.